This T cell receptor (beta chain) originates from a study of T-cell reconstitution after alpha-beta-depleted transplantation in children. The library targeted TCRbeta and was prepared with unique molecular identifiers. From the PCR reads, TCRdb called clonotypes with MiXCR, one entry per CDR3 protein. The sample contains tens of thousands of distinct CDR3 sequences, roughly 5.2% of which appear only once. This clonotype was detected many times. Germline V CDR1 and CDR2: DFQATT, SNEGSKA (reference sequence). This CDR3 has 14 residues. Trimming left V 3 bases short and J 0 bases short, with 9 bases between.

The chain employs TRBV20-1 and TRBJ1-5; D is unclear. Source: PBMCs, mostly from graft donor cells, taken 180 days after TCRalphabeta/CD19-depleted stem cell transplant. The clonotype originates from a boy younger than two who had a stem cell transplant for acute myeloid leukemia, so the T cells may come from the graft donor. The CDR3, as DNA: TGCAGTGCTAGCGTACAGCCTAGCAATCAGCCCCAGCATTTT. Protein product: CSASVQPSNQPQHF.